Shown below are 18 T cell receptor beta chains from a single sample sequenced in a study of blood T cell repertoires in COVID-19 (dated by TCRdb to 2020 to 2022). The library came from the immunoSEQ multiplex PCR assay. In TCRdb, the immuneACCESS table is reduced to in-frame sequences with V and J assigned. These tables do not hold every clone; where another copy was compared, an unresolved V gene accounts for under half, and the others remain unexplained. The sample has tens of thousands of clones on record, around 85% of them singletons. The ten largest clonotypes hold about 3% of the sample. Sample: peripheral blood. These receptors came from a man in his 70s with COVID-19, enrolled during active disease.

The chain combines TRBV18 with TRBJ2-1, with TRBD1 matching 11 bases. CDR1 and CDR2 (germline): KGHSH, LQKENI. CDR3 size: 15 residues. The junction had 2 bases not matched to a gene; V was cut back by 3 bases and J by 4 bases. DNA for the CDR3: TGTGCCAGCTCACCGGGACAGGGGGAATACAATGAGCAGTTCTTC. Residues: CASSPGQGEYNEQFF.

This chain connects TRBV6-5 to TRBJ1-2; 8 bases are shared with TRBD1. The CDR3 is made up of 14 amino acids. The V and J ends lost 4 bases and 4 bases, in that order; junction bases with no gene match: 5. The germline V gene has CDR1 MNHEY and CDR2 SVGAGI. Here the CDR3 DNA reads TGTGCCAGCAGTTCCAGGGGGCTAGGCTATGGCTACACCTTC. Encoded protein: CASSSRGLGYGYTF.

The chain links TRBV11-2 to TRBJ2-1, with D possibly matching TRBD2 (7 bases). Trimming cost V 5 bases and J 8 bases, with 16 bases left between them. Germline V gene sequence: CDR1 SGHAT, CDR2 FQNNGV. The CDR3 length is 14 residues. The CDR3 coding sequence is TGTGCCAGCAGCCCCAGGGGAGGGTTCGATGAGCAGTTCTTC. Translating it yields CASSPRGGFDEQFF. The complete variable domain, with remaining parts taken from reference TRBV11-2 and TRBJ2-1, reads EAGVAQSPRYKIIEKRQSVAFWCNPISGHATLYWYQQILGQGPKLLIQFQNNGVVDDSQLPKDRFSAERLKGVDSTLKIQPAKLEDSAVYLCASSPRGGFDEQFFGPGTRLTVL.

This sequence joins TRBV18 and TRBJ2-1, with 8 bases fitting TRBD1. Trimming cost V 6 bases and J 5 bases; bases outside gene matches: 6. Germline-derived CDR1 and CDR2 are KGHSH and LQKENI. CDR3 length: 14 amino acids. CDR3 residues: CASSRTGRDNEQFF. The DNA of the CDR3 is TGTGCCAGCTCCAGGACAGGGCGCGACAATGAGCAGTTCTTC.

This clone was counted between two and nine times. The V call is TRBV19, the J call TRBJ2-1; 9 nucleotides line up with TRBD1. V shed 5 bases, J shed 6 bases, and the junction held 5 bases outside the gene matches. CDR1 and CDR2 (germline): LNHDA, SQIVND (reference sequence). The CDR3 is 14 amino acids. Here the CDR3 reads CASSDRGRGNEQFF. In DNA, the CDR3 is TGTGCCAGTAGTGACAGGGGGAGAGGCAATGAGCAGTTCTTC.

The CDR3 DNA is TGCAGCGTTGGACAGGGCCGGGCATACACTGAAGCTTTCTTT. Translation gives CSVGQGRAYTEAFF. The rearrangement links TRBV29-1 to TRBJ1-1, with 7 bases that match TRBD1. CDR3 length equals 14 residues. Germline V gene data show CDR1 as SQVTM and CDR2 as ANQGSEA. V was clipped by 4 bases and J by 3 bases; unmatched bases: 8.

The chain couples TRBV6-5 to TRBJ2-1; 7 nucleotides line up with TRBD1. The CDR3 has 15 residues. CDR1 MNHEY and CDR2 SVGAGI come from the germline V gene. V gave up 6 bases and J gave up 7 bases; unmatched junction bases: 12. CDR3 protein: CASRSTGVRRNEQFF. CDR3 nucleotide sequence: TGTGCCAGCAGATCTACAGGGGTTCGTAGAAATGAGCAGTTCTTC.

This clone was counted once. This chain joins TRBV21-1 and TRBJ1-1; the D call in the table, TRBD1, was not verified against the DNA. TRBV21-1 is a pseudogene. The CDR3 length is 14 residues. CDR3 nucleotide sequence: TGTGCCAGCAGCAAAGCCCCAGGGGGAACTGAAGCTTTCTTT. Its protein product is CASSKAPGGTEAFF.

The chain has TRBV5-1 and TRBJ2-7; possible D gene TRBD1, 6 bases. The CDR3 is 16 amino acids. The germline V gene has CDR1 SGHRS and CDR2 YFSETQ. Trimming cost V 0 bases and J 6 bases, with 19 bases left between them. In DNA, the CDR3 is TGCGCCAGCAGCTTGGATCAGGGGCTTACTTTTTCCGAGCAGTACTTC. Amino acid sequence: CASSLDQGLTFSEQYF.

J is TRBJ1-2 and V is TRBV5-1; possibly TRBD1 for D (6 bases). This CDR3 comprises 14 residues. CDR1 is SGHRS, CDR2 YFSETQ, per germline. The V end was cut by 5 bases, the J end by 4 bases, with 15 bases between. The CDR3 DNA reads as TGCGCCAGCAGAGGGAACAGGGATAGCTATGGCTACACCTTC. It codes for CASRGNRDSYGYTF.

The chain uses TRBV5-1 and TRBJ1-5; a weak D match, TRBD1 (6 bases). The V gene's germline CDR1 is SGHRS and CDR2 YFSETQ. The CDR3 loop spans 15 amino acids. Trimming cost V 3 bases and J 8 bases, with 18 bases left between them. Here the CDR3 DNA reads TGCGCCAGCAGCTCCACTGGACAGTTCCCTGAGCCCCAGCATTTT. This sequence encodes CASSSTGQFPEPQHF.

This clone was detected only once. The gene calls are TRBV3-1 (or the pseudogene TRBV3-2) and TRBJ1-6; no reliable D call. Germline CDR1 is LGHDT and CDR2 is YNNKEL (reference sequence). V dropped 0 bases and J dropped 7 bases, with 13 bases sitting between them. The CDR3 totals 16 residues. CDR3 region: CASSQDSGSSNSPLHF. CDR3 DNA sequence: TGTGCCAGCAGCCAAGATTCGGGTAGCAGCAATTCACCCCTCCACTTT.

The V and J genes are TRBV7-3 and TRBJ2-5, with 8 nucleotides matching TRBD2. The J call may not be correct, given that the DNA end is closer to TRBJ2-7. From germline, CDR1 is SGHTA and CDR2 FQGTGA. This CDR3 contains 15 residues. The CDR3 sequence: CASSLDGGRYYEQYF. As DNA, the CDR3 is TGTGCCAGCAGCTTGGACGGCGGGAGGTATTACGAGCAGTACTTC.

This chain joins TRBV6-5 and TRBJ2-7; 12 bases line up with TRBD2. CDR1 is MNHEY, CDR2 SVGAGI, per germline. V was pared by 7 bases and J by 2 bases, with 3 bases of the junction left unmatched. This CDR3 region has 14 residues. DNA for the CDR3: TGTGCCAGCAAGCTAGCGGGAGGGCCCTACGAGCAGTACTTC. It specifies CASKLAGGPYEQYF.

This clone has more than one count but fewer than ten. The chain joins TRBV9 to TRBJ1-4; TRBD1 might be the D (5 bases). With 0 bases removed from V and 1 base from J, the gap between germline ends came to 7 bases. CDR1 and CDR2 (germline): SGDLS, YYNGEE. This CDR3 has 15 residues. The CDR3 region is CASSVGQGTNEKLFF. The DNA of the CDR3 is TGTGCCAGCAGCGTAGGTCAGGGAACTAATGAAAAACTGTTTTTT.

This chain uses TRBV4-1 with TRBJ1-2; tentatively, D is TRBD1 (6 bases). Germline V gene sequence: CDR1 MGHRA, CDR2 YSYEKL. The CDR3 covers 13 residues. The V end lost 4 bases, the J end lost 3 bases, and 9 bases lay between the germline ends. The CDR3 DNA follows: TGCGCCAGCAGCCCACAGGGAGACTATGGCTACACCTTC. Translated, it gives CASSPQGDYGYTF.

The chain is built from TRBV7-3 and TRBJ1-1; the D is unclear. Between the trimmed V and J ends, which lost 4 bases and 4 bases, there was a span of 16 bases. The CDR3 covers 15 residues. CDR1 is SGHTA, CDR2 FQGTGA, per germline. CDR3 DNA sequence: TGTGCCAGCAGCTCAACGGCAGGAGGGAGCACTGAAGCTTTCTTT. It translates to CASSSTAGGSTEAFF.

The chain links TRBV7-2 to TRBJ1-2; the match to TRBD1 covers 8 bases. This CDR3 region has 13 residues. The V gene end was trimmed by 5 bases and the J gene end by 8 bases; junction bases not matched to a gene: 7. The germline V gene encodes CDR1 SGHTA and CDR2 FQGNSA. CDR3 protein: CASSRDRGEGYTF. Written as DNA, the CDR3 is TGTGCCAGCAGCCGCGACAGGGGTGAGGGCTACACCTTC.